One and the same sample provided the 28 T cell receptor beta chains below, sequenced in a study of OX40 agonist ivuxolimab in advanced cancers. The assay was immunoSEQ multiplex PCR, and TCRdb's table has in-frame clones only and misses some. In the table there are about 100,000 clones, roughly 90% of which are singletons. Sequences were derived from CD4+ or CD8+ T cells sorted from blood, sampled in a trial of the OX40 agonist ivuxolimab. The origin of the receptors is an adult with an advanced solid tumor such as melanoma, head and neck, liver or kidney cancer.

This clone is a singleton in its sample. CDR3 in amino acids: CASTVRTGGYTEAFF. CDR3 DNA sequence: TGTGCCAGCACCGTCAGGACAGGGGGTTACACTGAAGCTTTCTTT. The V call is TRBV27, the J call TRBJ1-1, with TRBD1 identical over 10 bases. V lost 7 bases and J lost 3; bases outside the gene matches: 8. CDR3 size: 15 residues. Germline assignment: CDR1 MNHEY and CDR2 SMNVEV (reference sequence).

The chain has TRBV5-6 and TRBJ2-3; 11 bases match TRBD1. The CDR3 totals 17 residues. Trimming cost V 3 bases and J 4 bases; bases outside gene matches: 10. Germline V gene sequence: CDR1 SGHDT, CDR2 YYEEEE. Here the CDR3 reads CASSSFLPGQGADTQYF. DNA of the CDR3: TGTGCCAGCAGCTCCTTCTTACCGGGACAGGGGGCAGATACGCAGTATTTT.

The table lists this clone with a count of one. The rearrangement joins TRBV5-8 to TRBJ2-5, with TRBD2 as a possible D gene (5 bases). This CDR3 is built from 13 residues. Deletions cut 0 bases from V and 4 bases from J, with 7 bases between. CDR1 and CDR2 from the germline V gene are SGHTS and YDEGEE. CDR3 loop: CASSLAGVETQYF. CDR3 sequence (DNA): TGTGCCAGCAGCTTGGCCGGGGTAGAGACCCAGTACTTC.

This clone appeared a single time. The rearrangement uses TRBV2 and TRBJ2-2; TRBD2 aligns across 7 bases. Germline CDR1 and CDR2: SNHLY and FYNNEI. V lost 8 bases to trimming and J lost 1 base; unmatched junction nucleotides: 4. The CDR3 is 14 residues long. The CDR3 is CASASGENTGELFF. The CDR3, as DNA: TGTGCCAGCGCTAGCGGTGAGAACACCGGGGAGCTGTTTTTT.

Written as DNA, the CDR3 is TGTGCCAGCAGCCCCCGGCAGGGGACTAGATACGAGCAGTACTTC. Encoded protein: CASSPRQGTRYEQYF. The gene calls are TRBV11-2 and TRBJ2-7; 8 bases align to TRBD2. V lost 5 bases, J lost 4 bases, and 10 bases stayed unmatched. The CDR3 sequence is 15 residues long. Per germline, CDR1 SGHAT and CDR2 FQNNGV.

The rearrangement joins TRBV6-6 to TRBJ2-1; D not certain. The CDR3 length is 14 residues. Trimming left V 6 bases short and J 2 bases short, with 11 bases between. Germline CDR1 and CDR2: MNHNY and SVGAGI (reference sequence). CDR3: CASSLNTPYNEQFF. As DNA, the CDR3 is TGTGCCAGCAGCCTTAACACCCCCTACAATGAGCAGTTCTTC.

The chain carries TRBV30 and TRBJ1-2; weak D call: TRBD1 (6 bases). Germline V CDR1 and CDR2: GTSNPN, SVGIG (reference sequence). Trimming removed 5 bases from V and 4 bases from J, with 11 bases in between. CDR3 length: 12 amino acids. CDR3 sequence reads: CAWGRGGYGYTF. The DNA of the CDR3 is TGTGCCTGGGGGAGAGGGGGCTATGGCTACACCTTC.

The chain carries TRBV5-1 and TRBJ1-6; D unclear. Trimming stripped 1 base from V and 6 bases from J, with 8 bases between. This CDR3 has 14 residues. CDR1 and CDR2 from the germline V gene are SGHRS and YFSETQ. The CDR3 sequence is CASSLSQTNSPLHF. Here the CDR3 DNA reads TGCGCCAGCAGCTTGTCACAGACTAATTCACCCCTCCACTTT.

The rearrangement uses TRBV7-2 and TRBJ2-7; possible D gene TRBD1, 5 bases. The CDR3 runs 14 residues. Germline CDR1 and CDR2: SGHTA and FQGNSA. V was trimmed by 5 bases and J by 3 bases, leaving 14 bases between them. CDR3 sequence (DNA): TGTGCCAGCAGCCTAACGACAGTGCGCTACGAGCAGTACTTC. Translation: CASSLTTVRYEQYF.

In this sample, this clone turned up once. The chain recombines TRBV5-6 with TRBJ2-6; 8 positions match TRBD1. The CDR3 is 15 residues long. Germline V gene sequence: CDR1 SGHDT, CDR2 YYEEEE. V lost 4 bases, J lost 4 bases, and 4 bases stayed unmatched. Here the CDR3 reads CASSRQGTGANVLTF. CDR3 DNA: TGTGCCAGCAGCCGACAGGGGACCGGGGCCAACGTCCTGACTTTC.

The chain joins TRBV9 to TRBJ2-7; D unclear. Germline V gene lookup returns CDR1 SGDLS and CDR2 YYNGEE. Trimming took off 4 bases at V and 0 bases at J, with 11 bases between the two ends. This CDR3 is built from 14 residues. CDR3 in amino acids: CASSPDLVSYEQYF. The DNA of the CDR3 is TGTGCCAGCAGCCCTGACCTAGTCTCCTACGAGCAGTACTTC. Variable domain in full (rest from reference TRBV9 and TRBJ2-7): DSGVTQTPKHLITATGQRVTLRCSPRSGDLSVYWYQQSLDQGLQFLIQYYNGEERAKGNILERFSAQQFPDLHSELNLSSLELGDSALYFCASSPDLVSYEQYFGPGTRLTVT.

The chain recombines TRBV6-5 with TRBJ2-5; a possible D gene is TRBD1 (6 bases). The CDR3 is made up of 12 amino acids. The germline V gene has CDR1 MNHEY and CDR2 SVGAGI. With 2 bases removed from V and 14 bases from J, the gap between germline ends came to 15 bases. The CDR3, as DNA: TGTGCCAGCAGTTACACCGGACAGTTATACTACTTC. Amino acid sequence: CASSYTGQLYYF.

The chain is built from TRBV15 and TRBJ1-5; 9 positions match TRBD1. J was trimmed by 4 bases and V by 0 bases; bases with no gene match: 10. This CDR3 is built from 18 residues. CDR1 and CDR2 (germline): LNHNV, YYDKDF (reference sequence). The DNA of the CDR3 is TGTGCCACCAGCAGAGATTCCAACACAGGGGGCCTAAATCAGCCCCAGCATTTT. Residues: CATSRDSNTGGLNQPQHF. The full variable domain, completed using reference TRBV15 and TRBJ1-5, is DAMVIQNPRYQVTQFGKPVTLSCSQTLNHNVMYWYQQKSSQAPKLLFHYYDKDFNNEADTPDNFQSRRPNTSFCFLDIRSPGLGDTAMYLCATSRDSNTGGLNQPQHFGDGTRLSIL.

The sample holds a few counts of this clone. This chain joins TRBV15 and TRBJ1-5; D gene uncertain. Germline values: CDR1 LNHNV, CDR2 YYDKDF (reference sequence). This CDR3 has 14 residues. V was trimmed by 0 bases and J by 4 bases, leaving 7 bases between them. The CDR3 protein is CATSRDRLNQPQHF. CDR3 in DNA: TGTGCCACCAGCAGAGACAGGTTAAATCAGCCCCAGCATTTT.

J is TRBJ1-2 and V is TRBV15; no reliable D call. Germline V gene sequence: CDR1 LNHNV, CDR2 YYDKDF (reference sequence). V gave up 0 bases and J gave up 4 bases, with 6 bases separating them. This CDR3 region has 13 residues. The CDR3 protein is CATSRDLAYGYTF. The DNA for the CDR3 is TGTGCCACCAGCAGAGATCTGGCCTATGGCTACACCTTC.

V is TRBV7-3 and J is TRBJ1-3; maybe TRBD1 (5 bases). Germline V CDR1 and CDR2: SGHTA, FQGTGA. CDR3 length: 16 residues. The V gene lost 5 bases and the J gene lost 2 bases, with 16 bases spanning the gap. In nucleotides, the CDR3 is TGTGCCAGCAGCCAATCCCCTCCGGGGGCTGGAAACACCATATATTTT. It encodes CASSQSPPGAGNTIYF.

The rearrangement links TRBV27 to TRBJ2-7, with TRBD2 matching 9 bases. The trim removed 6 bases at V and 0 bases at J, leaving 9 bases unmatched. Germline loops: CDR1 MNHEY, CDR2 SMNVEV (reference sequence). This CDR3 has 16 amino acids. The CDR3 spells CASRYSSGASSYEQYF. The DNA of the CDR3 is TGTGCCAGCAGATACTCTAGCGGGGCGAGCTCCTACGAGCAGTACTTC.

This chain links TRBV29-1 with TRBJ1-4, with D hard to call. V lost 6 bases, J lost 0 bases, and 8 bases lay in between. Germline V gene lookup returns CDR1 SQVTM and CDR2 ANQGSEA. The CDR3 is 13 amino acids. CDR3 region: CSVSVATNEKLFF. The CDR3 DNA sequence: TGCAGCGTGTCCGTAGCAACTAATGAAAAACTGTTTTTT.

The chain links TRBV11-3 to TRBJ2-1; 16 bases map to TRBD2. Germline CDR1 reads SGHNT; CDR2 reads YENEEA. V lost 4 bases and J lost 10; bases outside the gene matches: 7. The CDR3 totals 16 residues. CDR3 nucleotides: TGTGCCAGCAGCTCCGCCGGGACTAGCGGGGGGGGAGAGCAGTTCTTC. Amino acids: CASSSAGTSGGGEQFF.

The CDR3 DNA reads as TGTGCCATAAGAGAGAGCGGGCTGTACAATGAGCAGTTCTTC. Translated: CAIRESGLYNEQFF. This chain uses TRBV10-3 with TRBJ2-1; tentatively, D is TRBD2 (6 bases). CDR3 length equals 14 residues. The germline gives CDR1 ENHRY, CDR2 SYGVKD. Trimming removed 9 bases from V and 4 bases from J, with 16 bases in between.

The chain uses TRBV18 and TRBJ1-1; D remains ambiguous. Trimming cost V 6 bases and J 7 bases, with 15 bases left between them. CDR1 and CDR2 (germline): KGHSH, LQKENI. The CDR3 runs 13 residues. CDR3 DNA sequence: TGTGCCAGCTCGAAACTGGGCGGAGTTGAAGCTTTCTTT. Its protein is CASSKLGGVEAFF.

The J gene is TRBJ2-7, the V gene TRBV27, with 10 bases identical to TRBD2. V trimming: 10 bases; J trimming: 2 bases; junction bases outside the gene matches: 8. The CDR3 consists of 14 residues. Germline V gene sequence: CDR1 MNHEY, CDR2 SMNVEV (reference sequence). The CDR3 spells CATRGGTSAYEQYF. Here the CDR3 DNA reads TGTGCCACTAGGGGTGGGACTAGCGCCTACGAGCAGTACTTC.

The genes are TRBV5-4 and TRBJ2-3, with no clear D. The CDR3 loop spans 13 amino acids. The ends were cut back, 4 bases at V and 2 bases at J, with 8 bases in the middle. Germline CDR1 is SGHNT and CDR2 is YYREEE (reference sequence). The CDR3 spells CASSTPNTDTQYF. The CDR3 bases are TGTGCCAGCAGCACCCCCAACACAGATACGCAGTATTTT. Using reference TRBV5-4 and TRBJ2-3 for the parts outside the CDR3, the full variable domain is ETGVTQSPTHLIKTRGQQVTLRCSSQSGHNTVSWYQQALGQGPQFIFQYYREEENGRGNFPPRFSGLQFPNYSSELNVNALELDDSALYLCASSTPNTDTQYFGPGTRLTVL.

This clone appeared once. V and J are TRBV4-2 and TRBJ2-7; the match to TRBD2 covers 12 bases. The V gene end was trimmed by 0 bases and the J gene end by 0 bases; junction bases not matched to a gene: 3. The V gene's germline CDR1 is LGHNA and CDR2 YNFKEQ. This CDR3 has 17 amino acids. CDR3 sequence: CASSQELAGGSSYEQYF. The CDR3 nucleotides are TGTGCCAGCAGCCAAGAACTAGCGGGGGGCAGCTCCTACGAGCAGTACTTC.

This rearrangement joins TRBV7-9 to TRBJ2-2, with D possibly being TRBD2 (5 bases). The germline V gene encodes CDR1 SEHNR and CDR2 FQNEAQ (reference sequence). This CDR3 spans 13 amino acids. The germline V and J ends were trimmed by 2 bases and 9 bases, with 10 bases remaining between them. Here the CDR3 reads CASSLTGTRELFF. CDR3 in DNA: TGTGCCAGCAGCTTAACGGGAACGAGGGAGCTGTTTTTT.

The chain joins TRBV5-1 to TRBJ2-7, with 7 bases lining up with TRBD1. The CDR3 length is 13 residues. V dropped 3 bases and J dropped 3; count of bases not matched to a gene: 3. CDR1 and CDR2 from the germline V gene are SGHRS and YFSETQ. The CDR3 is CASSSGQRYEQYF. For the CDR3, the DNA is TGCGCCAGCAGCTCGGGACAGCGCTACGAGCAGTACTTC.

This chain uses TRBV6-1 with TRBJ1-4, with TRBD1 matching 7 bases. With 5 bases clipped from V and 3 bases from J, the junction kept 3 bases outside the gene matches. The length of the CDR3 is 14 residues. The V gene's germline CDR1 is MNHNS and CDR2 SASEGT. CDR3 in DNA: TGTGCCAGCAGTCCCGGGACAGCTAATGAAAAACTGTTTTTT. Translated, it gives CASSPGTANEKLFF.

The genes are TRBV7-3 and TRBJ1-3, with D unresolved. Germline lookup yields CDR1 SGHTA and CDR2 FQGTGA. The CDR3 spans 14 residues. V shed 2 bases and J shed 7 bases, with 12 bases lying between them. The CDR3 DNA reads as TGTGCCAGCAGCTTAGGAGGCGTTTCGAACACCATATATTTT. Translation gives CASSLGGVSNTIYF.